This T cell receptor (beta chain) comes out of a study of early T cells in non-severe SARS-CoV-2 infection. Study-wide results and caveats: Lookups in VDJdb leaned toward anti-spike CD8 responses and missed private and CD4 specificities.

Between the trimmed V and J ends, which lost 3 bases and 7 bases, there was a span of 13 bases. CDR3 length: 14 amino acids. Germline CDR1 SGHVS, CDR2 FNYEAQ. Individual cDNA molecules each received unique molecular identifiers attached to them. TCRdb analysed the 5' RACE reads with MiXCR anew, one entry per CDR3 protein. The sample lists over 30,000 distinct CDR3 sequences, around 5.6% occurring once. This clonotype has just a few counts. Its antigen remains unknown. The sequencing sample was made of whole blood. The chain carries TRBV7-6 and TRBJ2-1, with D perhaps TRBD1 (6 bases). This clonotype originated in an adult who was a healthcare worker with PCR-confirmed SARS-CoV-2 infection or an uninfected control (not recorded which). DNA for the CDR3: TGTGCCAGCAGCTTGGGACATATTGGAAATGAGCAGTTCTTC. As protein: CASSLGHIGNEQFF.